This TCR beta chain was captured by sequencing in a study of T cells after yellow fever vaccination (dated 2019 in TCRdb). For the wider study: The SMART-Seq v4 Ultra Low Input RNA kit was used to prepare libraries from fractions with low cell numbers. To track T-cell clones before and after primary and booster YFV17D yellow fever vaccination, bulk TCR alpha and beta repertoires were sequenced longitudinally. Two healthy male donors, one aged 18 to 29 and one aged 30 to 39 years, made up the cohort. Blood was drawn at multiple timepoints before and after primary and secondary immunization, with bulk PBMC replicates and cell subsets isolated.

This clonotype was observed a few times. Its antigen target is currently unknown. Base-call qualities are not available, and no considerably larger clone is one nucleotide away. General conclusions and limits of the study: After the booster, most clones that had expanded after primary vaccination were detected again (around 96% of CD4 and roughly 86% of CD8), suggesting broad maintenance of memory. The study included only a couple of donors, which limits how far the findings can be generalized. Compared with the primary T-cell response, the secondary T-cell response was weaker but faster, peaking on day 5 rather than day 15. Because abundant contaminating clonotypes from the bulk population could be contained in FACS-sorted repertoires, computational filtering was required. A small share of clonotypes was detected in both CD4 and CD8 compartments, with the overlap likely arising from convergent recombination.

The CDR3 covers 13 residues, taking in both the cysteine and the valine. Left in the record is the CDR3 DNA by itself, 39 bases read in frame from the first base. The germline V gene provides CDR1 SGHVS and CDR2 FQNEAQ. Ends trimmed: V by 6 bases, J by 1 base; bases unmatched to a gene: 3. In light of the paper, this sample's treatment or condition label describes: live attenuated yellow fever vaccine strain. PBMCs were isolated from peripheral blood using a standard Ficoll-Paque protocol. Dynabeads CD4 and CD8 positive selection kits were used to isolate CD4 and CD8 T-cell fractions. RNA was extracted with TriZol from bulk PBMCs, CD4 and CD8 fractions, and dextramer-positive and dextramer-negative fractions. TCR cDNA was made using 5'RACE template switching, a step that added a universal primer site and unique molecular identifiers. Priming for cDNA synthesis came from both the TCR alpha and TCR beta constant segments. Two PCR steps were used to amplify libraries, with sample barcodes and sequencing adapters being added in the second step. Sequencing of libraries was performed on Illumina HiSeq 2500 (2x100 bp) or NovaSeq (2x150 bp). In the paper's pipeline: MIGEC handled demultiplexing of reads and collapsing into UMI consensus sequences, while MiXCR performed V(D)J alignment. Clonotypes responding to the vaccine were identified with edgeR on replicate PBMC samples, with the criteria of FDR below 0.01 and a log2 fold change above 5 up to day 15. Each bulk clonotype was labeled CD4 or CD8 based on which sequenced repertoire, CD4 or CD8, contained the clonotype at higher abundance. Clones were called with MiXCR by TCRdb after fastp trimmed the public reads at Q25, and only in-frame beta chains were retained. Every distinct CDR3 protein forms one entry, paired with its most common genes and DNA. The V and J calls and clone size are TCRdb's, not the authors'. This sample is represented by about 60,000 distinct CDR3 sequences; approximately 6.9% of them were singletons. The top ten clonotypes cover approximately 41% of the sample.

This TCR derives from a man aged 18 to 29 who received the YFV17D yellow fever vaccine. Source: CD8+ T cells sorted from PBMCs, taken on the day of the first yellow fever vaccination. Rearrangement joined TRBV7-8 to TRBJ2-7; TRBD1 fits 7 bases in the junction. The sequenced DNA is TGTGCCAGCAGTTGGGACAGTTCCTACGAGCAGTACGTC. Its coded protein is CASSWDSSYEQYV.